This T cell receptor (beta chain) was recovered during a study of regulatory T cells in long-lasting Graves disease. Broader study findings: Lower TCR diversity characterized persistent Graves' patients relative to newly diagnosed patients. Fewer public clonotypes were shared by new patients (about 940) than by persistent patients (fewer than 3,000).

As for time point: newly diagnosed GD, antithyroid drugs for less than 3 months. Generation of the TCR library employed RNA extracted from PBMCs. Arm-PCR with iRepertoire HTBI primers amplified the CDR3 regions for these TCR beta libraries. In the original workflow: Across the samples, identification revealed 55 to 80 TRBV and around 13 TRBJ segments. TCRdb re-called the multiplex PCR reads through MiXCR, storing one row per CDR3 protein. TCRdb, rather than the study authors, made the V and J calls. Counted here are approximately 230,000 distinct CDR3 sequences, about 17% occurring once; the ten biggest clones make up 22%. Details on this clonotype: Its antigen is undetermined.

Germline V CDR1 and CDR2: MNHEY, SVGEGT. This CDR3 spans 15 amino acids. The ends lost 5 bases at V and 6 bases at J; junction bases unmatched: 7. The chain couples TRBV6-2 or TRBV6-3 to TRBJ2-1; 10 bases match TRBD2. The starting material was peripheral blood mononuclear cells (PBMCs), obtained at new diagnosis, from a patient treated with antithyroid drugs. This receptor was identified in a female donor with Graves disease. The CDR3: CASSELLAGTNEQFF. As DNA, the CDR3 is TGTGCCAGCAGTGAACTACTAGCGGGAACCAATGAGCAGTTCTTC.